This T cell receptor beta chain was retrieved from a study of blood T cells in healthy people across ages. This clonotype was seen repeatedly, ten times or more. A J-beta primer mix and a sample-barcoded 5' primer were used in a second PCR of about 7 to 12 cycles. TCRdb re-analysed the 5' RACE reads in MiXCR, keeping a single row per CDR3 protein. The repertoire has 850,000 or so distinct CDR3 sequences, around 30% of them found once; the top ten carry around 15%. V lost 7 bases to trimming and J lost 9 bases; unmatched junction nucleotides: 12. This CDR3 comprises 14 residues. The chain links TRBV12-3 or TRBV12-4 to TRBJ2-3; 8 bases line up with TRBD1. The sequencing sample was made of blood. The TCR originated in a woman older than 75 in good health. The CDR3 DNA reads TGTGCCAGCACCCCAGGGGGCAACCCCGGGACGCAGTATTTT. It codes for CASTPGGNPGTQYF.